A single sample is the source of the 8 T cell receptor beta chains below, sequenced in a study of CD8+ T cells in alopecia areata. As the sequencing template, cDNA was produced by extracting RNA and reverse transcribing it. The assay was immunoSEQ multiplex PCR, and TCRdb's table has in-frame clones only and misses some. This table holds 150,000 to 200,000 clones, 60% found once. Treatment indicated: oral pan-JAK inhibitor, 5-10 mg twice daily. This specimen consisted of CD4+ T cells sorted from blood, obtained at week 24, from a patient treated with tofacitinib. The receptors were sampled from a human donor with alopecia areata.

A single count supports this clone. The chain combines TRBV30 with TRBJ1-2; D uncertain. The germline V and J ends were trimmed by 5 bases and 3 bases, with 10 bases remaining between them. This CDR3 spans 12 amino acids. Germline V gene lookup returns CDR1 GTSNPN and CDR2 SVGIG (reference sequence). The CDR3: CAWRDGDYGYTF. The CDR3 DNA reads TGTGCCTGGCGCGACGGGGACTATGGCTACACCTTC.

V is TRBV29-1 and J is TRBJ1-1; the match to TRBD1 covers 7 bases. The germline gives CDR1 SQVTM, CDR2 ANQGSEA. This CDR3 has 13 amino acids. Trimming removed 6 bases from V and 0 bases from J; junction bases left unmatched: 4. CDR3 residues: CSVGDRVNTEAFF. The CDR3 DNA reads as TGCAGCGTGGGTGACAGGGTGAACACTGAAGCTTTCTTT.

CDR3 sequence (DNA): TGCAGCGTTGATTTCCTCTCGGCTAGCGGGGGACTGGAGACCCAGTACTTC. Translating gives CSVDFLSASGGLETQYF. This chain uses TRBV29-1 with TRBJ2-5, with 10 bases fitting TRBD2. The CDR3 loop spans 17 amino acids. V gave up 3 bases and J gave up 5 bases; unmatched junction bases: 15. Germline-derived CDR1 and CDR2 are SQVTM and ANQGSEA. Using reference TRBV29-1 and TRBJ2-5 for the parts outside the CDR3, the full variable domain is SAVISQKPSRDICQRGTSLTIQCQVDSQVTMMFWYRQQPGQSLTLIATANQGSEATYESGFVIDKFPISRPNLTFSTLTVSNMSPEDSSIYLCSVDFLSASGGLETQYFGPGTRLLVL.

The gene calls are TRBV4-1 and TRBJ2-6, with a possible D match to TRBD1 (5 bases). In germline, CDR1 is MGHRA, CDR2 YSYEKL. The CDR3 has 17 amino acids. V gave up 1 base and J gave up 0 bases, with 10 bases separating them. CDR3 residues: CASSQAPQASGANVLTF. The CDR3 nucleotides are TGCGCCAGCAGCCAAGCCCCACAGGCCTCTGGGGCCAACGTCCTGACTTTC.

This clone was recorded a few times. The genes are TRBV29-1 and TRBJ2-1; 8 nucleotides line up with TRBD2. Trimming removed 7 bases from V and 4 bases from J; junction bases left unmatched: 9. Per germline, CDR1 SQVTM and CDR2 ANQGSEA. This CDR3 has 14 residues. The CDR3 region is CSATGLGIYNEQFF. The CDR3 bases are TGCAGCGCGACGGGACTAGGAATTTACAATGAGCAGTTCTTC.

This clone was seen a handful of times. This rearrangement joins TRBV30 to TRBJ1-6, with unresolved D. Germline V lookup: CDR1 GTSNPN, CDR2 SVGIG (reference sequence). The germline V and J ends were trimmed by 3 bases and 0 bases, with 15 bases remaining between them. The CDR3 is 17 amino acids. CDR3: CAWSRRTVSSYNSPLHF. The CDR3 DNA is TGTGCCTGGAGCCGACGGACGGTGAGCTCCTATAATTCACCCCTCCACTTT.

The chain is built from TRBV2 and TRBJ2-5; 7 bases fit TRBD2. V gave up 0 bases and J gave up 1 base; unmatched junction bases: 2. CDR1 and CDR2 from the germline V gene are SNHLY and FYNNEI. The CDR3 spans 15 residues. The CDR3 reads CASSEAGTTQETQYF. The CDR3 DNA is TGTGCCAGCAGTGAAGCAGGGACTACCCAAGAGACCCAGTACTTC.

This clone was observed a few times. The J gene is TRBJ2-6, the V gene TRBV29-1; D is ambiguous. CDR1 is SQVTM, CDR2 ANQGSEA, per germline. V was trimmed by 4 bases and J by 1 base, leaving 8 bases between them. The CDR3 consists of 14 residues. In nucleotides, the CDR3 is TGCAGCGTTGTGGTGGGGTCTGGGGCCAACGTCCTGACTTTC. Translation gives CSVVVGSGANVLTF.